These 11 T cell receptor beta chains originate from one sample sequenced in a study of T-cell reconstitution after alpha-beta-depleted transplantation in children. Construction of the TCRbeta library involved unique molecular identifiers. Using its own MiXCR run on the PCR reads, TCRdb lists one record per CDR3 protein. The table shows 440,000 or so distinct CDR3 sequences, with about a tenth occurring only once. Sequencing was performed on PBMCs from the stem cell graft donor, taken from the stem cell graft. These receptors all stem from a human donor who donated a stem cell graft to a child with acute myeloid leukemia.

The rearrangement joins TRBV4-1 to TRBJ2-2; 9 positions agree with TRBD1. CDR1 is MGHRA and CDR2 is YSYEKL in the germline V gene. V dropped 2 bases and J dropped 4; count of bases not matched to a gene: 5. The CDR3 consists of 16 residues. Here the CDR3 DNA reads TGCGCCAGCAGCCAAAACAGGGGGCCTAGCACCGGGGAGCTGTTTTTT. Amino acids: CASSQNRGPSTGELFF.

The rearrangement links TRBV18 to TRBJ2-3; D gene uncertain. CDR3 length: 15 residues. CDR1 and CDR2 from the germline V gene are KGHSH and LQKENI. The ends were cut back, 3 bases at V and 2 bases at J, with 12 bases in the middle. CDR3 nucleotides: TGTGCCAGCTCACCCACGGTGGGAATCACAGATACGCAGTATTTT. Protein product: CASSPTVGITDTQYF.

This clonotype was seen more than once but under ten times. The chain joins TRBV5-1 to TRBJ1-2; TRBD1 matches 8 bases. This CDR3 comprises 16 residues. The V gene's germline CDR1 is SGHRS and CDR2 YFSETQ. Trimming took 0 bases from V and 5 from J; bases not matched to a gene: 9. The CDR3 spells CASSLAPGQEGYGYTF. In DNA, the CDR3 is TGCGCCAGCAGCTTGGCCCCGGGACAGGAGGGGTATGGCTACACCTTC.

This clonotype was observed many times. The V and J genes are TRBV6-2 or TRBV6-3 and TRBJ2-2, with D unresolved. V lost 6 bases, J lost 4 bases, and 15 bases lay in between. Germline CDR1 is MNHEY and CDR2 is SVGEGT. CDR3 length: 15 residues. The CDR3 here is CASSPHSTGTGELFF. CDR3 sequence (DNA): TGTGCCAGCAGCCCCCACTCTACGGGCACCGGGGAGCTGTTTTTT.

Worth noting for this clonotype: Compared with germline, one end of the junction differs, possibly owing to a read error. The chain links TRBV20-1 to TRBJ2-2, with TRBD2 matching over 10 bases. The germline V gene encodes CDR1 DFQATT and CDR2 SNEGSKA (reference sequence). This CDR3 spans 17 amino acids. CDR3 sequence (DNA): TGCTGTGCTAGAGGGCTAGCGGGAGCGGCGACCACCGGGGAGCTGTTTTTT. This gives the protein CCARGLAGAATTGELFF.

This clonotype has only a few counts. This sequence joins TRBV12-3 or TRBV12-4 and TRBJ2-2, with D possibly matching TRBD1 (5 bases). The CDR3 extends over 15 amino acids. The V end was cut by 6 bases, the J end by 3 bases, with 14 bases between. DNA for the CDR3: TGTGCCAGCAGCCCTTCCACAGGATACACCGGGGAGCTGTTTTTT. Its protein product is CASSPSTGYTGELFF.

This clonotype has ten or more counts. The chain recombines TRBV20-1 with TRBJ1-4; D ambiguous. The CDR3 covers 11 residues. The germline gives CDR1 DFQATT, CDR2 SNEGSKA (reference sequence). V shed 5 bases and J shed 4 bases, with 5 bases lying between them. Here the CDR3 reads CSAWFNEKLFF. The CDR3 region has the DNA TGCAGTGCTTGGTTTAATGAAAAACTGTTTTTT.

V gene TRBV10-3 combines with J gene TRBJ2-7; tentative D call: TRBD1 (6 bases). CDR1 and CDR2 (germline): ENHRY, SYGVKD. The V end lost 10 bases, the J end lost 6 bases, and 7 bases lay between the germline ends. This CDR3 contains 9 residues. CDR3 loop: CATGVEQYF. CDR3 sequence (DNA): TGTGCCACAGGGGTCGAGCAGTACTTC.

V and J are TRBV5-1 and TRBJ2-6, with 10 bases identical to TRBD2. V lost 0 bases and J lost 1; bases outside the gene matches: 4. The CDR3 covers 18 residues. Germline V gives CDR1 SGHRS, CDR2 YFSETQ. CDR3 in amino acids: CASSLAGSGGSGANVLTF. The CDR3 DNA sequence: TGCGCCAGCAGCTTGGCGGGTAGCGGGGGGTCTGGGGCCAACGTCCTGACTTTC.

The V gene is TRBV21-1, the J gene TRBJ2-1; the table's TRBD2 call for D was not verified on the DNA. TRBV21-1 is given as a pseudogene. CDR3 length: 17 residues. The CDR3 sequence: CASSKGWASGVYNEQFF. DNA for the CDR3: TGTGCCAGCAGCAAAGGCTGGGCCAGCGGGGTTTACAATGAGCAGTTCTTC.

The table lists this clonotype with many counts. The genes are TRBV25-1 and TRBJ1-5, with D perhaps matching TRBD1 (6 bases). The V gene lost 6 bases and the J gene lost 3 bases, with 9 bases spanning the gap. Germline assignment: CDR1 MGHDK and CDR2 SYGVNS. The CDR3 spans 13 residues. The CDR3 DNA is TGTGCCAGCAGCCAGGGGAACAATCAGCCCCAGCATTTT. Translating gives CASSQGNNQPQHF.